The 25 T cell receptor beta chains below come from one sample, sequenced in a study of siplizumab effects on memory and regulatory T cells. Antigens of these TCRs are unknown. Clones were sequenced by immunoSEQ multiplex PCR, and TCRdb holds only the in-frame ones, with some missing. The sample holds approximately 10,000 clones, approximately 45% seen once. Coculture of the mixed lymphocyte reaction cells took place at 37 degrees C and lasted 6 days. Source material: CFSE-low (dividing) CD8+ T cells sorted from an allogeneic mixed lymphocyte reaction. Every receptor here comes from a human donor in good health; the cells came from an allogeneic mixed lymphocyte reaction. Some clones in this sample may be carry-over from other donors' samples.

This clone was seen only a few times. The rearrangement links TRBV4-1 to TRBJ2-3, with a weak D call TRBD2 (7 bases). The CDR3 length is 19 residues. V was trimmed by 0 bases and J by 1 base, leaving 20 bases between them. Looked up from germline, CDR1 is MGHRA and CDR2 is YSYEKL. This CDR3 is CASSQERLSLGGRTDTQYF. The CDR3, as DNA: TGCGCCAGCAGCCAAGAACGACTTTCATTGGGGGGGCGCACAGATACGCAGTATTTT.

The chain combines TRBV23-1 with TRBJ2-7; D is possibly TRBD2 (5 bases). TRBV23-1 is treated as an ORF (open reading frame) with a function not yet certain. Trimming took 3 bases from V and 0 from J, leaving 15 bases between them. This CDR3 contains 16 residues. The CDR3 nucleotides read TGCGCCAGCAGTCATTGCGGGCAGCCCTTCTCCTACGAGCAGTACTTC. Protein: CASSHCGQPFSYEQYF.

The genes are TRBV4-1 and TRBJ1-6; D call uncertain. This CDR3 is built from 13 residues. Germline lookup yields CDR1 MGHRA and CDR2 YSYEKL. V lost 5 bases, J lost 10 bases, and 12 bases lay in between. CDR3 region: CASSLLSGSPLHF. The CDR3 DNA follows: TGCGCCAGCAGCTTACTATCTGGGTCACCCCTCCACTTT.

Only a few counts were recorded for this clone. The chain has TRBV4-1 and TRBJ2-7; D gene unclear. The CDR3 has 15 residues. Germline CDR1 MGHRA, CDR2 YSYEKL. V lost 0 bases, J lost 2 bases, and 11 bases lay in between. This chain's CDR3 is CASSQDGVATYEQYF. CDR3 in DNA: TGCGCCAGCAGCCAAGACGGAGTTGCAACCTACGAGCAGTACTTC.

The rearrangement joins TRBV7-9 to TRBJ1-2; TRBD1 is a possible D gene (6 bases). In germline, CDR1 is SEHNR, CDR2 FQNEAQ (reference sequence). Trimming removed 3 bases at V and 8 bases at J, with 16 bases between. The CDR3 extends over 14 amino acids. CDR3 residues: CASSLASGVGGYTF. CDR3 bases: TGTGCCAGCAGCTTGGCCTCAGGGGTGGGAGGCTACACCTTC.

This rearrangement joins TRBV10-1 to TRBJ2-2; D is unclear. The V and J ends lost 8 bases and 1 base respectively, with 14 bases between them. Germline assignment: CDR1 WNHNN and CDR2 SYGVQD (reference sequence). The CDR3 runs 15 residues. The CDR3: CASFSTVENTGELFF. The CDR3 nucleotides read TGCGCCAGCTTTTCTACGGTAGAGAACACCGGGGAGCTGTTTTTT.

A single count supports this clone. The chain joins TRBV4-2 to TRBJ2-7, with D perhaps matching TRBD2 (7 bases). CDR3 length equals 15 residues. Trimming removed 5 bases from V and 3 bases from J, with 17 bases in between. The germline gives CDR1 LGHNA, CDR2 YNFKEQ. The CDR3 loop is CASSLGGTHFYEQYF. DNA of the CDR3: TGTGCCAGCAGCTTGGGAGGGACACACTTCTACGAGCAGTACTTC.

V and J are TRBV10-2 and TRBJ2-4; 11 bases match TRBD2. In germline, CDR1 is WSHSY, CDR2 SAAADI. This CDR3 is built from 16 residues. V lost 5 bases and J lost 6; bases outside the gene matches: 9. The chain's CDR3 is CASSIAGGRYGNIQYF. CDR3 nucleotide sequence: TGCGCCAGCAGTATAGCGGGGGGGCGGTATGGAAACATTCAGTACTTC.

The chain carries TRBV4-1 and TRBJ2-5, with 8 bases fitting TRBD1. The V gene end was trimmed by 2 bases and the J gene end by 2 bases; junction bases not matched to a gene: 7. The CDR3 length is 16 residues. Germline CDR1 reads MGHRA; CDR2 reads YSYEKL. The CDR3 spells CASSQNSDRAQETQYF. Here the CDR3 DNA reads TGCGCCAGCAGCCAAAACTCGGACAGGGCGCAAGAGACCCAGTACTTC.

The rearrangement links TRBV4-1 to TRBJ1-3; no clear D. V gave up 8 bases and J gave up 0 bases, with 5 bases separating them. The CDR3 sequence is 12 residues long. In germline, CDR1 is MGHRA, CDR2 YSYEKL. CDR3 in DNA: TGCGCCAGCGGAACCTCTGGAAACACCATATATTTT. Translation: CASGTSGNTIYF.

As DNA, the CDR3 is TGTGCCAGCAGCTTACCGCCGGGACCCGGGGCACTCGAGCAGTACTTC. Its translation is CASSLPPGPGALEQYF. V gene TRBV7-6 combines with J gene TRBJ2-7; D is perhaps TRBD1 or TRBD2 (5 bases each). V dropped 2 bases and J dropped 6 bases, with 20 bases sitting between them. Per germline, CDR1 SGHVS and CDR2 FNYEAQ. The length of the CDR3 is 16 residues.

This clone is labeled medium-sized. The chain is built from TRBV7-9 and TRBJ2-7; D possibly matches TRBD1 or TRBD2 (6 bases each). The CDR3 is made up of 14 amino acids. Trimming pared 5 bases from V and 0 bases from J, leaving 11 bases between. Germline CDR1 and CDR2: SEHNR and FQNEAQ (reference sequence). This chain's CDR3 is CASSPGGGSYEQYF. The CDR3 bases are TGTGCCAGCAGCCCTGGAGGGGGCTCCTACGAGCAGTACTTC.

The chain couples TRBV5-5 to TRBJ1-2; D uncertain. The CDR3 spans 13 residues. The germline CDR1 and CDR2 sequences are SGHKS and YYEKEE (reference sequence). Trimming left V 2 bases short and J 4 bases short, with 9 bases between. The CDR3 nucleotides read TGTGCCAGCAGCTTCGGCAGTCCCTATGGCTACACCTTC. As protein: CASSFGSPYGYTF.

The chain carries TRBV6-6 and TRBJ2-1; TRBD2 matches at 11 bases. This CDR3 is built from 16 residues. Germline V gene lookup returns CDR1 MNHNY and CDR2 SVGAGI (reference sequence). J lost 0 bases, V lost 4 bases, and 2 bases had no gene match. The CDR3 reads CASSSGLAGSYNEQFF. CDR3 nucleotide sequence: TGTGCCAGCAGTTCCGGACTAGCGGGCTCCTACAATGAGCAGTTCTTC.

This clone is categorized as medium-sized. The rearrangement joins TRBV4-1 to TRBJ1-1, with TRBD1 matching 9 bases. CDR1 and CDR2 from the germline V gene are MGHRA and YSYEKL. The CDR3 contains 16 residues. V was pared by 3 bases and J by 1 base, with 6 bases of the junction left unmatched. The CDR3 reads CASSHLPGQGNTEAFF. DNA for the CDR3: TGCGCCAGCAGCCACCTCCCGGGACAGGGGAACACTGAAGCTTTCTTT.

This rearrangement joins TRBV5-4 to TRBJ2-1, with D unresolved. Per the germline V gene, CDR1 is SGHNT and CDR2 is YYREEE (reference sequence). This CDR3 comprises 12 residues. Trimming cost V 5 bases and J 0 bases, with 3 bases left between them. This chain's CDR3 is CASRSSYNEQFF. CDR3 nucleotides: TGTGCCAGCAGGTCCTCCTACAATGAGCAGTTCTTC.

This clone is labeled medium-sized. The V and J genes are TRBV7-3 and TRBJ2-2, with D possibly being TRBD2 (5 bases). The V end lost 4 bases, the J end lost 6 bases, and 6 bases lay between the germline ends. The CDR3 is made up of 12 amino acids. CDR1 and CDR2 (germline): SGHTA, FQGTGA. CDR3 sequence: CASSWGAGELFF. For the CDR3, the DNA is TGTGCCAGCAGCTGGGGAGCCGGGGAGCTGTTTTTT.

This clone was seen ten or more times. The V gene is TRBV7-8, the J gene TRBJ2-7; D is ambiguous. CDR3 size: 13 residues. The V gene's germline CDR1 is SGHVS and CDR2 FQNEAQ. Trimming left V 3 bases short and J 5 bases short, with 11 bases between. In DNA form, the CDR3 reads TGTGCCAGCAGCTTCACCCCCCTCGACGAGCAGTACTTC. Amino acids: CASSFTPLDEQYF.

The chain recombines TRBV9 with TRBJ2-2, with 9 bases aligning to TRBD2. The CDR3 loop spans 13 amino acids. Germline V gene data show CDR1 as SGDLS and CDR2 as YYNGEE. The V and J ends lost 7 bases and 3 bases, in that order; junction bases with no gene match: 1. The CDR3 nucleotides are TGTGCCAGCGGGACTAGCTACACCGGGGAGCTGTTTTTT. Protein: CASGTSYTGELFF.

J is TRBJ2-1 and V is TRBV6-5; TRBD2 agrees at 10 bases. Per germline, CDR1 MNHEY and CDR2 SVGAGI. The V gene end was trimmed by 8 bases and the J gene end by 4 bases; junction bases not matched to a gene: 5. This CDR3 region has 14 residues. CDR3 region: CASSLAGAYNEQFF. The CDR3 DNA reads as TGTGCCAGCTCTCTAGCGGGGGCATACAATGAGCAGTTCTTC.

The CDR3 sequence is CASSSGTVGLEGYTF. In DNA, the CDR3 is TGTGCCAGCAGCTCGGGGACAGTGGGCTTGGAAGGCTACACCTTC. The chain uses TRBV7-9 and TRBJ1-2, with 7 bases fitting TRBD1. Trimming removed 4 bases from V and 8 bases from J; junction bases left unmatched: 13. The CDR3 extends over 15 amino acids. Looked up from germline, CDR1 is SEHNR and CDR2 is FQNEAQ (reference sequence).

This chain joins TRBV16 and TRBJ2-3; maybe TRBD1 (5 bases). This CDR3 is 16 amino acids long. The V and J ends lost 1 base and 2 bases respectively, with 13 bases between them. The germline CDR1 and CDR2 sequences are KGHSY and FQNENV. The DNA for the CDR3 is TGTGCCAGCAGCCAATGGGCAGGGCGACCCACAGATACGCAGTATTTT. Its translation: CASSQWAGRPTDTQYF.

This clone was seen more than once but under ten times. The V call is TRBV7-9, the J call TRBJ2-7, with D hard to call. CDR1 SEHNR and CDR2 FQNEAQ come from the germline V gene (reference sequence). CDR3 length equals 16 residues. V lost 5 bases and J lost 0, with 17 bases in between. In DNA, the CDR3 is TGTGCCAGCAGCGACCGGGCCACTCAGAGCTCCTACGAGCAGTACTTC. Translation gives CASSDRATQSSYEQYF.

V gene TRBV6-5 combines with J gene TRBJ2-5, with TRBD2 matching over 10 bases. V trimming: 0 bases; J trimming: 4 bases; junction bases outside the gene matches: 2. The CDR3 totals 15 residues. CDR1 and CDR2 (germline): MNHEY, SVGAGI. DNA of the CDR3: TGTGCCAGCAGTTACTCTAGCGGGGGGTTAGAGACCCAGTACTTC. Translating it yields CASSYSSGGLETQYF.

The rearrangement links TRBV7-2 to TRBJ1-5; D is undetermined. CDR3 size: 15 residues. Germline values: CDR1 SGHTA, CDR2 FQGNSA. V lost 3 bases and J lost 0, with 9 bases in between. CDR3 residues: CASSFGIYSNQPQHF. The CDR3 DNA reads as TGTGCCAGCAGCTTCGGGATTTATAGCAATCAGCCCCAGCATTTT.